Presented here are 4 T cell receptor beta chains from one specimen sequenced in a study of control samples from healthy donors and cancer patients (TCRdb year 2020). Receptors were amplified or captured by the immunoSEQ multiplex PCR assay. TCRdb limited this immuneACCESS table to in-frame rearrangements with V and J called. A share of clones is missing; checked studies link under half to unresolved V genes, and the rest is unexplained. The sample table holds around 110,000 clones, of which roughly 92% were seen once. Clones ranked in the top ten supply around 2.5% of the sample. Sequenced input: blood. The receptors were gathered from a man aged 25-40 years in good health.

Turning to this clone: Other nucleotide sequences in the sample specify the same CDR3. This chain links TRBV3-1 (or the pseudogene TRBV3-2) with TRBJ1-5, with D possibly being TRBD1 (5 bases). Trimming removed 0 bases at V and 4 bases at J, with 10 bases between. CDR3 length: 15 amino acids. Germline lookup yields CDR1 LGHDT and CDR2 YNNKEL (reference sequence). The CDR3 DNA follows: TGTGCCAGCAGCCAAGACTGGGCAGGGAATCAGCCCCAGCATTTT. Translating it yields CASSQDWAGNQPQHF.

This chain uses TRBV19 with TRBJ1-5; a possible D gene is TRBD1 (5 bases). CDR1 LNHDA and CDR2 SQIVND come from the germline V gene (reference sequence). The ends were cut back, 4 bases at V and 2 bases at J, with 18 bases in the middle. This CDR3 is built from 17 residues. CDR3 amino acids: CASSSSGLWEGNQPQHF. The CDR3 DNA reads as TGTGCCAGTAGTAGTTCGGGACTCTGGGAAGGCAATCAGCCCCAGCATTTT.

The chain carries TRBV10-3 and TRBJ1-2; tentatively, D is TRBD1 (5 bases). V lost 4 bases, J lost 14 bases, and 20 bases lay in between. Per germline, CDR1 ENHRY and CDR2 SYGVKD. The CDR3 covers 13 residues. The chain's CDR3 is CAISAQFETQGTF. The CDR3 DNA reads TGTGCCATCAGTGCTCAGTTTGAGACCCAGGGAACCTTC.

The chain uses TRBV28 and TRBJ1-6, with 7 bases that match TRBD1. Germline V gene lookup returns CDR1 MDHEN and CDR2 SYDVKM. V lost 6 bases, J lost 6 bases, and 5 bases stayed unmatched. There are 14 residues in the CDR3. CDR3 sequence: CASRSGTANSPLHF. The CDR3 DNA sequence: TGTGCCAGCAGATCTGGGACAGCTAATTCACCCCTCCACTTT. The full variable domain, its missing parts supplied by reference TRBV28 and TRBJ1-6, is DVKVTQSSRYLVKRTGEKVFLECVQDMDHENMFWYRQDPGLGLRLIYFSYDVKMKEKGDIPEGYSVSREKKERFSLILESASTNQTSMYLCASRSGTANSPLHFGNGTRLTVT.